This T cell receptor beta chain was profiled in a study of siplizumab effects on memory and regulatory T cells. Study findings and constraints: Some alloreactive sequences were traceable to unstimulated CD4+ memory cells, and siplizumab significantly reduced them.

Profiled with immunoSEQ multiplex PCR; TCRdb holds only in-frame clones, not every one. The profile shows under 110,000 clones, about nine tenths of them singletons. For this clone: Antigen unknown.

The CDR3 is made up of 13 amino acids. Germline V gives CDR1 SGHKS, CDR2 YYEKEE (reference sequence). V lost 7 bases to trimming and J lost 0 bases, with 9 bases between them. The source material was non-Treg CD4+ T cells sorted from blood. The chain recombines TRBV5-5 with TRBJ2-3, with no clear D. The TCR originated in a human donor in good health. CDR3 nucleotide sequence: TGTGCCAGCGGAGCGCCTAGCACAGATACGCAGTATTTT. Its translation: CASGAPSTDTQYF.